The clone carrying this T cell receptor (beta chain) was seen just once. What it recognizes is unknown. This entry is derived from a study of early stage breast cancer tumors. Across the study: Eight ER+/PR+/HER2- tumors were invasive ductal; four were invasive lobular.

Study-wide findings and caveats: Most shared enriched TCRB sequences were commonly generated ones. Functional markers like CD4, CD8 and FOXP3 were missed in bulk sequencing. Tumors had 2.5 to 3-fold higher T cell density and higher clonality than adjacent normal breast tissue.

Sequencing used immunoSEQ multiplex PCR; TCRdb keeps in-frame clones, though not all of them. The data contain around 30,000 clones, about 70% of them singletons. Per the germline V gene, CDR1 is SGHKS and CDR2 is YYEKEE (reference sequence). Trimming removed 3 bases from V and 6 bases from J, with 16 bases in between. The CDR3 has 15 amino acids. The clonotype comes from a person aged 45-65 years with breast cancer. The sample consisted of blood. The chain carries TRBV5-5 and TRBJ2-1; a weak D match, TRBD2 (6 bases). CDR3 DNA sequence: TGTGCCAGCAGCTCAAAATTTACTAGCTCCAATGAGCAGTTCTTC. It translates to CASSSKFTSSNEQFF.